This T cell receptor beta chain was captured in a study of post-analysis software for immune sequencing data. General study results and limits: Controls showed lower frequencies than patients for a few TRBV segments, and TRBV5-6, TRBV5-1 and TRBV20-1 were among these. Same-batch samples co-clustered strongly by F measure.

TCR beta cDNA libraries had unique molecular identifiers. Via MiXCR, TCRdb re-called the PCR reads, giving one row per CDR3 protein. The sample shows about 460,000 distinct CDR3 sequences, approximately 45% of them seen only once. A few counts support this clonotype. The antigen is not known. The CDR3 sequence is 13 residues long. Germline CDR1 is SGHTA and CDR2 is FQGTGA. The V gene lost 3 bases and the J gene lost 5 bases, with 11 bases spanning the gap. The chain is built from TRBV7-3 and TRBJ2-7; the D gene is possibly TRBD1 (6 bases). The receptor was derived from a girl between 5 and 17 years old with multiple sclerosis. The sequenced sample was blood. CDR3 sequence (DNA): TGTGCCAGCAGCTTTGGGGCAGGGGACGAGCAGTACTTC. This gives the protein CASSFGAGDEQYF.